These T cell receptor beta chains were read from a single sample in a study of graft-versus-host responses after intestinal transplantation. Using immunoSEQ multiplex PCR, the repertoire was profiled, and TCRdb retains in-frame clones only, with some absent. The sample has tens of thousands of clones; around 85% are singletons. Their antigens are not known. The specimen comprised unstimulated CD4+ T cells sorted from spleen or lymph node cells, sampled before transplant. These receptor sequences come from a human donor who was the organ donor for an intestinal transplant. Both conserved end residues are part of each CDR3. A D gene is named only where the DNA matches it firmly. For some rows the clone size is stated as once, few or many, or as a class when expanded; others skip it.

DNA,CDR3,size,J,V,D
TGTGCCACCAACGGGGGGACAGATACGCAGTATTTT,CATNGGTDTQYF,-,TRBJ2-3,TRBV10-3,TRBD2
TGTGCCAGTGTCCAGTTTCCTGAAGCTTTCTTT,CASVQFPEAFF,-,TRBJ1-1,TRBV6-1,-
TGCGCCAGTCACCGGGGAGAAATGAACACTGAAGCTTTCTTT,CASHRGEMNTEAFF,-,TRBJ1-1,TRBV5-1,-
TGTGCCAGCAGCTTAGATGGGACAGGGGCCTATGGCTACACCTTC,CASSLDGTGAYGYTF,-,TRBJ1-2,TRBV11-2,TRBD1
TGTGCCATCAAGAGGGGCGGGAGTCTTGACGAGCAGTACTTC,CAIKRGGSLDEQYF,-,TRBJ2-7,TRBV10-3,TRBD2
TGTGCCAGCAGTGAACCAAGCTCGGGACGCCCGGCAGCTCTCGAGCAGTACTTC,CASSEPSSGRPAALEQYF,-,TRBJ2-7,TRBV6-1,-
TGTGCCAGCAGCACCTACACAGATACGCAGTATTTT,CASSTYTDTQYF,-,TRBJ2-3,TRBV11-2,-
TGTGCCTGGAGTGACACTAACTATGGCTACACCTTC,CAWSDTNYGYTF,-,TRBJ1-2,TRBV30,-
TGTGCCAGCCCCCGGAGGGAGGGTCTTGTCGGGACCCAGTACTTC,CASPRREGLVGTQYF,-,TRBJ2-5,TRBV6-8,TRBD2
TGTGCCAGTAGTAAGAGTGGAGGGGGAGTGGGCACAGATACGCAGTATTTT,CASSKSGGGVGTDTQYF,-,TRBJ2-3,TRBV19,-
TGTGCCAGCAGTTTACATTTGACAGGAGTTACTGAAGCTTTCTTT,CASSLHLTGVTEAFF,-,TRBJ1-1,TRBV27,-
TGCGCCAGCAGCTTGGGACATAATGAAAAACTGTTTTTT,CASSLGHNEKLFF,-,TRBJ1-4,TRBV5-1,-
TGTGCCAGCAGTCCAAAGGACAGGGCAGAGACCCAGTACTTC,CASSPKDRAETQYF,-,TRBJ2-5,TRBV2,TRBD1
TGCGCCAGCAGCCAAGTTGCCCCTGGGAACACCATATATTTT,CASSQVAPGNTIYF,-,TRBJ1-3,TRBV4-1,-
TGTGCCACCAAGCATTCAGGGATCAATTCACCCCTCCACTTT,CATKHSGINSPLHF,-,TRBJ1-6,TRBV27,-
TGTGCCAGCAGTTACGGGCAGGGGTTTATTGAGACCCAGTACTTC,CASSYGQGFIETQYF,-,TRBJ2-5,TRBV6-5,-
TGTGCCTGGATGGGACAGGGGGCTGGTGAGCAGTTCTTC,CAWMGQGAGEQFF,-,TRBJ2-1,TRBV30,TRBD1
TGTGCCAGGACTTATGGGGAGGACACCATATATTTT,CARTYGEDTIYF,-,TRBJ1-3,TRBV6-5,-
TGTGCCAGTAGTATGGAGGGATCTGGGGCCAACGTCCTGACTTTC,CASSMEGSGANVLTF,-,TRBJ2-6,TRBV19,-
TGTGCCTGGAGTAACAGAGGCACAGGGGAAAACTATGGCTACACCTTC,CAWSNRGTGENYGYTF,-,TRBJ1-2,TRBV30,TRBD1
TGTGCCAGCAGTTTCTCGACATCTAACTATGGCTACACCTTC,CASSFSTSNYGYTF,-,TRBJ1-2,TRBV6-6,-
TGTGCCAGTAGTATCCCGACAGGGGTGGGGGCCAACGTCCTGACTTTC,CASSIPTGVGANVLTF,-,TRBJ2-6,TRBV19,TRBD1
TGCAGCGTTGCGGGGGCGGGGGAGCAGTACTTC,CSVAGAGEQYF,few,TRBJ2-7,TRBV29-1,-
TGCGCCAGCAGCCAAGATCTACCGGGCTGGACGAATCAGCCCCAGCATTTT,CASSQDLPGWTNQPQHF,-,TRBJ1-5,TRBV4-3,-
TGTGCCAGCTCACCAACGGGGCAGGGGGCTGGCTACACCTTC,CASSPTGQGAGYTF,-,TRBJ1-2,TRBV18,TRBD1
TGTGCCAGCAGTCGCCCCACAGGGGCCATGGAGACCCAGTACTTC,CASSRPTGAMETQYF,-,TRBJ2-5,TRBV6-5,TRBD1
TGTGCCAGCTCACCAGACAGGAGCTCTGGAAACACCATATATTTT,CASSPDRSSGNTIYF,-,TRBJ1-3,TRBV18,-
TGTGCCAGCAGCTTACAGGGGGGAAACACCATATATTTT,CASSLQGGNTIYF,few,TRBJ1-3,TRBV5-6,TRBD1
TGTGCCAGCAGTTCCACAGGGAACGCTCTATACGAGCAGTACTTC,CASSSTGNALYEQYF,once,TRBJ2-7,TRBV27,-
TGCGCCAGCAGCGGATCCGGGACTGGGAGTGCTAGCACAGATACGCAGTATTTT,CASSGSGTGSASTDTQYF,-,TRBJ2-3,TRBV10-1,-
TGCGCCAGCAGCTTTTCGACAGGGAACACTGAAGCTTTCTTT,CASSFSTGNTEAFF,-,TRBJ1-1,TRBV5-1,-
TGTGCCAGTAGTATATCCAGACTAGCGGGAGGGACCTACGAGCAGTACTTC,CASSISRLAGGTYEQYF,once,TRBJ2-7,TRBV19,TRBD2
TGTGCCAGCTCGCCTCCGGGACGGCAGTCCTCCTACGAGCAGTACTTC,CASSPPGRQSSYEQYF,-,TRBJ2-7,TRBV18,-
TGTGCCAGCAGTCTTCGACTAGCGGGAGGCCATGAGCAGTTCTTC,CASSLRLAGGHEQFF,-,TRBJ2-1,TRBV6-5,TRBD2
TGTGCCAGCAGCTTGACAGGGTATGGCTACACCTTC,CASSLTGYGYTF,-,TRBJ1-2,TRBV5-6,-
TGCGCCAGCAGCCAAGATCACGGCCTGGGGGAAGCTTTCTTT,CASSQDHGLGEAFF,-,TRBJ1-1,TRBV4-1,-
TGTGCCAGTAGTAGGGCCGGAAGCAATCAGCCCCAGCATTTT,CASSRAGSNQPQHF,-,TRBJ1-5,TRBV19,-
TGTGCCAGCCGGATCGGAGAAATCTCCTACGAGCAGTACTTC,CASRIGEISYEQYF,-,TRBJ2-7,TRBV6-6,-
TGTGCCAGTAGTCAAACCCCAAGACAGGGGGCCGGGGAGCTGTTTTTT,CASSQTPRQGAGELFF,-,TRBJ2-2,TRBV19,TRBD1
TGCGCCAGCAGCCAAGAGAGGACCTATGGCAATCAGCCCCAGCATTTT,CASSQERTYGNQPQHF,once,TRBJ1-5,TRBV4-3,-
TGTGCCAGCAGCCAAGATAGGGGAGGACTAGCGGGATCCTACTACGAGCAGTACTTC,CASSQDRGGLAGSYYEQYF,-,TRBJ2-7,TRBV4-2,TRBD2
TGTGCCAGCAGCCTAGCGGGCTCCTACAATGAGCAGTTCTTC,CASSLAGSYNEQFF,-,TRBJ2-1,TRBV7-7,TRBD2
TGTGCCAGCATGGCAGCCGACTATGGCTACACCTTC,CASMAADYGYTF,-,TRBJ1-2,TRBV6-6,-